This entry lists 25 T cell receptor beta chains sequenced from one sample in a study of T cell responses to AZD1222 COVID-19 vaccine. Libraries were prepared by immunoSEQ multiplex PCR; TCRdb keeps only in-frame clonotypes and omits some of them. The data show 90,000 to 120,000 clones, with approximately 89% seen just once and over 3% held by the top ten. The sequences come from peripheral blood, collected on day 0 of MenACWY control vaccination. These receptors were obtained from an adult in good health.

The CDR3 DNA sequence: TGTGCCACCAGTGATTCCAGGGGGACAGGGGGCTACAATGAGCAGTTCTTC. This codes for CATSDSRGTGGYNEQFF. The J gene is TRBJ2-1, the V gene TRBV24-1; 11 bases are a match to TRBD1. The CDR3 is 17 residues long. Germline V lookup: CDR1 KGHDR, CDR2 SFDVKD. The J segment lost 3 bases and the V segment lost 2 bases, leaving 5 bases of the junction unmatched.

The chain employs TRBV18 and TRBJ2-1; D is uncertain. V was trimmed by 3 bases and J by 8 bases, leaving 17 bases between them. The V gene's germline CDR1 is KGHSH and CDR2 LQKENI. The CDR3 extends over 15 amino acids. The CDR3 region has the DNA TGTGCCAGCTCACCCGAATCCCGATCTGGCTATGAGCAGTTCTTC. This codes for CASSPESRSGYEQFF.

The V gene is TRBV5-4, the J gene TRBJ2-1; no firm D call. The CDR3 is made up of 13 amino acids. Between the trimmed V and J ends, which lost 0 bases and 7 bases, there was a span of 8 bases. Germline V CDR1 and CDR2: SGHNT, YYREEE (reference sequence). In DNA, the CDR3 is TGTGCCAGCAGCTTGGTGTCCGGGAATGAGCAGTTCTTC. Encoded protein: CASSLVSGNEQFF.

The rearrangement links TRBV7-2 to TRBJ2-2, with D possibly TRBD1 on 6 matching bases. CDR3 length equals 15 residues. V lost 2 bases and J lost 5, with 12 bases in between. Per the germline V gene, CDR1 is SGHTA and CDR2 is FQGNSA. For the CDR3, the DNA is TGTGCCAGCAGCTTATTCGGACAGATTACCGGGGAGCTGTTTTTT. Translation gives CASSLFGQITGELFF.

The chain is built from TRBV5-5 and TRBJ2-7; D gene ambiguous. The CDR3 contains 15 residues. Germline V CDR1 and CDR2: SGHKS, YYEKEE (reference sequence). V was clipped by 4 bases and J by 0 bases, with 14 bases between them. CDR3 sequence reads: CASSTGPVSSYEQYF. The DNA for the CDR3 is TGTGCCAGCAGCACCGGACCGGTAAGCTCCTACGAGCAGTACTTC.

The chain recombines TRBV23-1 with TRBJ1-6; TRBD1 matches 11 bases. TRBV23-1 has ORF status, its function being uncertain. There are 17 residues in the CDR3. The V and J ends lost 5 bases and 9 bases, in that order; junction bases with no gene match: 12. CDR3 in amino acids: CASSYLPPDRGPSPLHF. CDR3 DNA: TGCGCCAGCAGTTACCTACCCCCGGACAGGGGGCCTTCACCCCTCCACTTT.

The chain employs TRBV6-2 or TRBV6-3 and TRBJ1-4; D ambiguous. From germline, CDR1 is MNHEY and CDR2 SVGEGT. This CDR3 region has 14 residues. Between the trimmed V and J ends, which lost 6 bases and 7 bases, there was a span of 15 bases. CDR3 sequence reads: CASSLPGLGEKLFF. The DNA of the CDR3 is TGTGCCAGCAGCCTTCCGGGGTTGGGTGAAAAACTGTTTTTT.

To note about this clone: This could be a read error, since a much larger clone is one nucleotide away. The rearrangement joins TRBV11-3 to TRBJ1-1; D call uncertain. This CDR3 spans 13 amino acids. Trimming cost V 0 bases and J 1 base, with 3 bases left between them. The germline CDR1 and CDR2 sequences are SGHNT and YENEEA. The CDR3 sequence is CASSLDQNTEAFF. In DNA, the CDR3 is TGTGCCAGCAGCTTAGACCAGAACACTGAAGCTTTCTTT.

The V and J genes are TRBV4-1 and TRBJ2-7, with TRBD2 matching over 7 bases. The CDR3 length is 15 residues. Germline V lookup: CDR1 MGHRA, CDR2 YSYEKL. Trimming at V came to 3 bases and at J to 3 bases, leaving 8 bases not matched to a gene. DNA of the CDR3: TGCGCCAGCAGCCAGACAGCGGGACCCGGCTACGAGCAGTACTTC. Translated: CASSQTAGPGYEQYF.

The chain recombines TRBV6-5 with TRBJ1-1; the D is unclear. This CDR3 region has 13 residues. Trimming left V 2 bases short and J 14 bases short, with 18 bases between. Germline CDR1 and CDR2: MNHEY and SVGAGI. The CDR3: CASSYPDPIAEFF. The CDR3 DNA reads TGTGCCAGCAGTTACCCAGATCCGATTGCTGAATTCTTT.

This clone occurred once. The chain combines TRBV2 with TRBJ2-7; D is unclear. Germline assignment: CDR1 SNHLY and CDR2 FYNNEI. The CDR3 extends over 13 amino acids. Trimming removed 4 bases at V and 3 bases at J, with 10 bases between. The CDR3 region is CASSAGQIYEQYF. The DNA of the CDR3 is TGTGCCAGCAGTGCTGGGCAGATCTACGAGCAGTACTTC.

The J gene is TRBJ1-1, the V gene TRBV19; 9 bases align to TRBD1. After removal of 5 bases from V and 3 bases from J, the junction contained 7 bases not matched to a gene. The CDR3 loop spans 15 amino acids. Germline V gives CDR1 LNHDA, CDR2 SQIVND (reference sequence). The CDR3 spells CASSSGQGFHTEAFF. CDR3 in DNA: TGTGCCAGTAGTTCGGGACAGGGTTTTCACACTGAAGCTTTCTTT.

In nucleotides, the CDR3 is TGTGCCAGCAGCCAACACCCGACAGGGGCTGGCTACACCTTC. Translating gives CASSQHPTGAGYTF. V usage is TRBV28 and J usage is TRBJ1-2; 8 bases map to TRBD1. After removal of 6 bases from V and 7 bases from J, the junction contained 10 bases not matched to a gene. This CDR3 has 14 amino acids. CDR1 is MDHEN and CDR2 is SYDVKM in the germline V gene.

The count of this clone is one. V gene TRBV7-8 combines with J gene TRBJ1-1, with D maybe TRBD1 (6 bases). This CDR3 contains 15 residues. V was pared by 4 bases and J by 2 bases, with 14 bases between. Germline CDR1 and CDR2: SGHVS and FQNEAQ. Here the CDR3 reads CASSSPTGINTEAFF. The CDR3 bases are TGTGCCAGCAGCTCGCCTACAGGGATAAACACTGAAGCTTTCTTT.

The chain is built from TRBV4-1 and TRBJ2-1; 8 bases match TRBD2. Germline V gene sequence: CDR1 MGHRA, CDR2 YSYEKL. This CDR3 is built from 17 residues. With 1 base clipped from V and 1 base from J, the junction kept 6 bases outside the gene matches. The CDR3, as DNA: TGCGCCAGCAGCCAAGGCAGGCAGCGGGGGTCCTACAATGAGCAGTTCTTC. Protein: CASSQGRQRGSYNEQFF.

The chain combines TRBV19 with TRBJ1-2; TRBD1 aligns across 10 bases. The J segment lost 3 bases and the V segment lost 6 bases, leaving 4 bases of the junction unmatched. Germline CDR1 reads LNHDA; CDR2 reads SQIVND (reference sequence). This CDR3 comprises 14 residues. The CDR3 protein is CASSRTGGDYGYTF. As DNA, the CDR3 is TGTGCCAGTAGCCGGACAGGGGGTGACTATGGCTACACCTTC.

In DNA form, the CDR3 reads TGTGCCAGCAGCTGGCTCCCAGGCCACCAGGACGAGCAGTACTTC. This codes for CASSWLPGHQDEQYF. The chain links TRBV11-2 to TRBJ2-7; D is unclear. Per germline, CDR1 SGHAT and CDR2 FQNNGV. Trimming shortened V by 4 bases and J by 5 bases, and 18 bases separated the two germline ends. CDR3 size: 15 residues.

The chain joins TRBV19 to TRBJ1-2; D uncertain. The CDR3 spans 17 residues. V was cut by 1 base and J by 0 bases, with 15 bases left in between. In germline, CDR1 is LNHDA, CDR2 SQIVND (reference sequence). CDR3 sequence reads: CASSIGYGRRPNYGYTF. CDR3 nucleotide sequence: TGTGCCAGTAGTATAGGTTACGGTCGGAGACCTAACTATGGCTACACCTTC.

The CDR3 DNA sequence: TGTGCCAGCAGCAGAGTGAGGGAGCCCCAGCATTTT. Protein sequence: CASSRVREPQHF. The chain is built from TRBV21-1 and TRBJ1-5. TRBV21-1 is assigned pseudogene status. This CDR3 is built from 12 residues.

This chain uses TRBV30 with TRBJ1-2; D remains ambiguous. Trimming removed 4 bases from V and 0 bases from J, with 3 bases in between. Germline CDR1 is GTSNPN and CDR2 is SVGIG (reference sequence). The CDR3 sequence is 11 residues long. Here the CDR3 DNA reads TGTGCCTGGACATCTAACTATGGCTACACCTTC. Encoded protein: CAWTSNYGYTF.

This rearrangement joins TRBV6-4 to TRBJ2-3; 9 bases map to TRBD1. J was trimmed by 2 bases and V by 2 bases; bases with no gene match: 2. The CDR3 consists of 15 residues. The germline CDR1 and CDR2 sequences are MRHNA and SNTAGT. This CDR3 is CASSDGQGHTDTQYF. The CDR3 nucleotides are TGTGCCAGCAGTGACGGACAGGGGCACACAGATACGCAGTATTTT.

This clone was seen once. One junction end disagrees with the germline gene, perhaps due to a read error. The chain recombines TRBV7-8 with TRBJ2-7; possibly TRBD2 for D (6 bases). The CDR3 length is 14 residues. Germline V gene lookup returns CDR1 SGHVS and CDR2 FQNEAQ. The CDR3 here is CASSLGGDSNEQYF. In DNA form, the CDR3 reads TGTGCCAGCAGCTTAGGCGGGGACTCCAACGAGCAGTACTTC.

This clone was counted between two and nine times. DNA of the CDR3: TGTGCCAGCAGTCTCGGGACAGGGTTGGGCTACACCTTC. Translated: CASSLGTGLGYTF. The gene calls are TRBV6-5 and TRBJ1-2; 9 nucleotides match TRBD1. With V trimmed by 5 bases and J by 8 bases, 6 bases remained unmatched. The CDR3 length is 13 residues. Germline V gives CDR1 MNHEY, CDR2 SVGAGI.

The gene calls are TRBV7-8 and TRBJ2-7; perhaps D is TRBD1 or TRBD2 (6 bases each). V shed 2 bases and J shed 1 base, with 12 bases lying between them. The CDR3 runs 15 residues. Looked up from germline, CDR1 is SGHVS and CDR2 is FQNEAQ. The CDR3 spells CASSLHGGKSYEQYF. CDR3 in DNA: TGTGCCAGCAGCTTACACGGGGGCAAATCCTACGAGCAGTACTTC.

This sequence joins TRBV27 and TRBJ1-4, with D unresolved. Germline V gives CDR1 MNHEY, CDR2 SMNVEV (reference sequence). CDR3 length: 17 amino acids. Trimming took 2 bases from V and 3 from J, leaving 16 bases between them. For the CDR3, the DNA is TGTGCCAGCAGTTTAAGGTCCCTCCCCACAGCTAATGAAAAACTGTTTTTT. Its protein product is CASSLRSLPTANEKLFF.